The sample holds a few counts of the clone carrying this TCR beta chain. Its antigen remains unidentified. TCR alpha and TCR beta cDNA libraries carrying sample barcodes and UMIs came from 5'RACE with constant-segment primers. TCRdb independently ran MiXCR on the 5' RACE reads; one entry per CDR3 protein. Of about 430,000 distinct CDR3 sequences listed, 20% to 25% are singletons. These data belong to a study of T-cell memory formation after mild COVID-19. Overall study findings and caveats: There was no confirmation that second-wave clones peaking on day 37 were SARS-CoV-2 specific. Pre-infection memory contained some responding clones, which suggested that cross-reactive memory had joined.

V trimming: 2 bases; J trimming: 1 base; junction bases outside the gene matches: 2. Germline CDR1 is MGHRA and CDR2 is YSYEKL. The CDR3 length is 15 residues. This sequence joins TRBV4-1 and TRBJ1-1; 9 bases agree with TRBD1. The sequence derives from an adult woman who had mild COVID-19 (a few samples of this study predate the infection). Cell type and time point are not known. The sample was PBMCs or a T cell subset sorted from them (not recorded which). CDR3 amino acids: CASSQQGQGNTEAFF. In DNA, the CDR3 is TGCGCCAGCAGCCAACAGGGACAGGGGAACACTGAAGCTTTCTTT.